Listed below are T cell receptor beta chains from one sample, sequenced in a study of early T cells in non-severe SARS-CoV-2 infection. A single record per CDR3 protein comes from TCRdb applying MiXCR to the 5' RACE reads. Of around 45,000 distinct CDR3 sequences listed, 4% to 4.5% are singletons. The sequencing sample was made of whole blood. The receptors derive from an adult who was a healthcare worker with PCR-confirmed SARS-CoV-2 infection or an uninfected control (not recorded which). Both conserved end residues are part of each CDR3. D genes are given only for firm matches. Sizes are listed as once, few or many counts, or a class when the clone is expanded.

cdr3_nt: TGTGCCAGCATGGAGCTGTTTTTT
cdr3_aa: CASMELFF
clone_size: few
j_call: TRBJ2-2
d_call: NA
v_call: TRBV6-5

cdr3_nt: TGCGCCAGCAGCCAAGATAGTCGGGGGGTAGATACGCAGTATTTT
cdr3_aa: CASSQDSRGVDTQYF
clone_size: many
j_call: TRBJ2-3
d_call: TRBD2
v_call: TRBV4-1

cdr3_nt: TGTGCCAGCGGTGATCCAGGCCCAGGGTCCCAGTACTTC
cdr3_aa: CASGDPGPGSQYF
clone_size: many
j_call: TRBJ2-5
d_call: NA
v_call: TRBV7-9

cdr3_nt: TGCAGTGCTCCAGACCGGGAGAGGGGATACAATGAGCAGTTCTTC
cdr3_aa: CSAPDRERGYNEQFF
clone_size: many
j_call: TRBJ2-1
d_call: NA
v_call: TRBV20-1

cdr3_nt: TGCGCCAGCAGCCAAGTGGGCAGGGGATTTGCCGGGGAGCTGTTTTTT
cdr3_aa: CASSQVGRGFAGELFF
clone_size: many
j_call: TRBJ2-2
d_call: NA
v_call: TRBV4-1

cdr3_nt: TGTGCCAGCAGCCCCCGGACTAGCGGGAACCGCCAAGAGACCCAGTACTTC
cdr3_aa: CASSPRTSGNRQETQYF
clone_size: many
j_call: TRBJ2-5
d_call: TRBD2
v_call: TRBV11-3

cdr3_nt: TGTGCCAGCAGCCTACCTACCGGGTCCGGAAAGTACTTC
cdr3_aa: CASSLPTGSGKYF
clone_size: many
j_call: TRBJ2-5
d_call: NA
v_call: TRBV7-2

cdr3_nt: TGCGCCAGCAGCTTGAGGCTCAGGACAGGGGGCACCGGGGAGCTGTTTTTT
cdr3_aa: CASSLRLRTGGTGELFF
clone_size: many
j_call: TRBJ2-2
d_call: TRBD1
v_call: TRBV5-1

cdr3_nt: TGTGCCAGCAGCGTCGCGTCTAGCGGGAGGGGAGGTCAAGAGACCCAGTACTTC
cdr3_aa: CASSVASSGRGGQETQYF
clone_size: many
j_call: TRBJ2-5
d_call: TRBD2
v_call: TRBV7-2

cdr3_nt: TGTGCCAGCAGTTACTCTGTTCAGGGGCCGGGCACCGGGGAGCTGTTTTTT
cdr3_aa: CASSYSVQGPGTGELFF
clone_size: many
j_call: TRBJ2-2
d_call: NA
v_call: TRBV6-5

cdr3_nt: TGTGCCAGTAGGGCTAGCGGGAGGGCCCACGAGCAGTACTTC
cdr3_aa: CASRASGRAHEQYF
clone_size: many
j_call: TRBJ2-7
d_call: TRBD2
v_call: TRBV19

cdr3_nt: TGTGCCAGTAGTCCAGGGGCCAGGTTTAACACTGAAGCTTTCTTT
cdr3_aa: CASSPGARFNTEAFF
clone_size: many
j_call: TRBJ1-1
d_call: NA
v_call: TRBV19

cdr3_nt: TGTGCCAGCAGCTTTGAGGTGCTAGCGGGGAGAGGCGGCAATGAGCAGTTCTTC
cdr3_aa: CASSFEVLAGRGGNEQFF
clone_size: many
j_call: TRBJ2-1
d_call: TRBD2
v_call: TRBV5-8

cdr3_nt: TGTGCCAGCAGCCAAGTCCCGCCCTACGAGCAGTACTTC
cdr3_aa: CASSQVPPYEQYF
clone_size: many
j_call: TRBJ2-7
d_call: NA
v_call: TRBV4-2

cdr3_nt: TGTGCCAGCAGCCGCGAGGGACAGAGACCCTCTGGGGCCAACGTCCTGACTTTC
cdr3_aa: CASSREGQRPSGANVLTF
clone_size: many
j_call: TRBJ2-6
d_call: TRBD1
v_call: TRBV7-2

cdr3_nt: TGTGCCAGCAGCGCCCCCCTCCTGACGCGAACCTACAATGAGCAGTTCTTC
cdr3_aa: CASSAPLLTRTYNEQFF
clone_size: many
j_call: TRBJ2-1
d_call: NA
v_call: TRBV11-2

cdr3_nt: TGTGCCAGCAGAGCCGAGTGGGGGAGCTACACCTTC
cdr3_aa: CASRAEWGSYTF
clone_size: few
j_call: TRBJ1-2
d_call: NA
v_call: TRBV9

cdr3_nt: TGTGCCAGCAGCGTAGGAAAAGGCCGAGTCGAGCAGTACTTC
cdr3_aa: CASSVGKGRVEQYF
clone_size: many
j_call: TRBJ2-7
d_call: NA
v_call: TRBV9

cdr3_nt: TGTGCCAGCAGTACAGTTAGCAATCAGCCCCAGCATTTT
cdr3_aa: CASSTVSNQPQHF
clone_size: many
j_call: TRBJ1-5
d_call: NA
v_call: TRBV6-6

cdr3_nt: TGCAGTGCTAGGAGTCAAGAGAGGTACGGACTATCCTACGAGCAGTACTTC
cdr3_aa: CSARSQERYGLSYEQYF
clone_size: many
j_call: TRBJ2-7
d_call: NA
v_call: TRBV20-1

cdr3_nt: TGTGCCTGGAGCGATTACAGGGGGCATAACTATGGCTACACCTTC
cdr3_aa: CAWSDYRGHNYGYTF
clone_size: many
j_call: TRBJ1-2
d_call: TRBD1
v_call: TRBV30

cdr3_nt: TGCGCCAGCAGCGTGACGACTAGCTACGAGCAGTACTTC
cdr3_aa: CASSVTTSYEQYF
clone_size: few
j_call: TRBJ2-7
d_call: NA
v_call: TRBV5-1

cdr3_nt: TGTGCCAGCTCAACTAGCGGGAGAGCACAATACGAGCAGTACTTC
cdr3_aa: CASSTSGRAQYEQYF
clone_size: many
j_call: TRBJ2-7
d_call: TRBD2
v_call: TRBV18

cdr3_nt: TGTGCCAGCAGCTACGCAGGACAGGCCGATAATTCACCCCTCCACTTT
cdr3_aa: CASSYAGQADNSPLHF
clone_size: few
j_call: TRBJ1-6
d_call: TRBD1
v_call: TRBV5-6